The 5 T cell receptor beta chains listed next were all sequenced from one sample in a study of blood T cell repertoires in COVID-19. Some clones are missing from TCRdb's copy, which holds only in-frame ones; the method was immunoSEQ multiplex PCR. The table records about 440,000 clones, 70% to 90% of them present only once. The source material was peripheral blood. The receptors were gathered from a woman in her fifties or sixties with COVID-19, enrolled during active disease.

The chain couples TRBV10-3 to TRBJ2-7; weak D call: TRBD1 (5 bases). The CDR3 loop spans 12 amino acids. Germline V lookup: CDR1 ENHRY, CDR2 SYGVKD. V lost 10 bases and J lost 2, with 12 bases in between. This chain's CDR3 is CATLGVAYEQYF. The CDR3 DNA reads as TGTGCCACCCTAGGGGTCGCCTACGAGCAGTACTTC.

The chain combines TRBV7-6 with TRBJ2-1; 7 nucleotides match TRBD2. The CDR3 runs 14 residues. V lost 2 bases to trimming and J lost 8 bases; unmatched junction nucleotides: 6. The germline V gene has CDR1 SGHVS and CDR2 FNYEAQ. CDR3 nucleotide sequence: TGTGCCAGCAGCTTAACGGGGGGAGGCTATGAGCAGTTCTTC. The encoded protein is CASSLTGGGYEQFF.

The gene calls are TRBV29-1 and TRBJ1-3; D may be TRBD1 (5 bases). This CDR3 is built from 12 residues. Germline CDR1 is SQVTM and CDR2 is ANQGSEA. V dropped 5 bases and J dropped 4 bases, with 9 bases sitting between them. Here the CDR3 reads CSVRGPGNTIYF. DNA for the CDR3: TGCAGCGTTAGGGGTCCCGGAAACACCATATATTTT.

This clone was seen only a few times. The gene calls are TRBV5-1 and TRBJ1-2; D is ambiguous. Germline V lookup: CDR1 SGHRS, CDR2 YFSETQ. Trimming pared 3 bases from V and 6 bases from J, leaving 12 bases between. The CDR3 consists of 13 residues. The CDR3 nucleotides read TGCGCCAGCAGCTCCTCTCTATCCGATGGCTACACCTTC. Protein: CASSSSLSDGYTF. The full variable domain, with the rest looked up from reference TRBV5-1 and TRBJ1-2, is KAGVTQTPRYLIKTRGQQVTLSCSPISGHRSVSWYQQTPGQGLQFLFEYFSETQRNKGNFPGRFSGRQFSNSRSEMNVSTLELGDSALYLCASSSSLSDGYTFGSGTRLTVV.

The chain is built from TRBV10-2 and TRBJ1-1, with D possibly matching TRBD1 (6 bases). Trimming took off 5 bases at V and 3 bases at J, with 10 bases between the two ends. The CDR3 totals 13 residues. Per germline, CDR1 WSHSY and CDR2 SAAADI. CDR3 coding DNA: TGCGCCAGCAGTATAGGGGGGGACACTGAAGCTTTCTTT. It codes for CASSIGGDTEAFF.